Below, one T cell receptor beta chain is given with its context. Its antigen remains unidentified. Base qualities are missing; no much larger clone stands one base away. The entire isolated RNA was reverse transcribed using the High Capacity cDNA Reverse Transcription Kit, and thus expressed TCRB transcripts were sequenced. Naive, central memory and regulatory T cell samples underwent deep immunoSEQ sequencing, averaging around 4 million total reads per sample. Sorted cells were lysed in RLT buffer and RNA was extracted with DNase-treated RNeasy Micro or Mini kits, depending on cell number. To prevent cross-contamination, every cell subset was processed on its own, while patient and healthy donor samples were processed together. TCRB sequences were amplified from cDNA with the immunoSEQ multiplex PCR, producing 87-bp fragments spanning the CDR3 region. Sequencing of the amplicons was done on the Illumina HiSeq platform. Regarding the original processing steps: PCR bias was computationally corrected using synthetic template baselines, reads within Hamming distance 2 were collapsed, and singletons that could not be merged were discarded. Reads were aligned against IMGT to assign V, D and J genes, CDR3 length and insertions or deletions at six rearrangement sites. Within each subset, clonotype counts were normalized to sorted cell number, and only after that were true diversity and Gini coefficients computed with the tcR R package. Repertoire sharing was quantified using the overlap coefficient calculated on TCRB nucleotide sequences. Out-of-frame TCRB sequences from naive cells were analyzed to stand in for the pre-selection repertoire. Sourced from immuneACCESS, this table was stored by TCRdb with only in-frame sequences that have V and J called. A share of the clones is absent; for the studies checked, an unresolved V gene accounts for under half, and the remainder has no known explanation. That table gives V, J and clone size, and the DNA gave D and trimming. The sample profile shows approximately 470,000 clones; 25% to 35% of them were found once. 0.06% to 0.07% of the sample rests with the top ten.

Each donor gave one peripheral blood draw, roughly 120 mL on average, collected into heparinised tubes. A BD FACSAria II was used to sort naive, central memory, regulatory and stem cell-like memory CD4+ T cells with a panel that included CD45RO, CCR7, CD25, CD127, CD95 and CD27. All sorted populations exceeded 95% purity. PBMCs were isolated right away by Lymphoprep density gradient centrifugation and were stained directly, without culture. To minimize batch effects, samples were stained and sorted in pairs, one healthy donor with one patient per experiment. The sample is drawn from a study of beta chain features in type 1 diabetes listed by TCRdb under 2018. Concerning the study at large: No differences in mean age, gender distribution, total cell number or subset yield were found between patients and healthy donors. Regulatory and stem cell-like memory subsets were obtained from only 8 patients and roughly 8 healthy donors, while naive and central memory subsets were obtained from all 30 or so donors. The study compared the TCRB repertoires of sorted circulating CD4+ T cell subsets in recently diagnosed type 1 diabetes patients with those in matched healthy donors. A total of some 100,000,000 sorted cells were examined across all samples, and a strong correlation was observed between cell number per subset and RNA yield. The paper's findings and limits, for the study overall: Because cDNA was sequenced instead of genomic DNA, activated cells with high expression could be over-represented, although the groups did not differ in activation or CD3 levels. In all four CD4+ subsets, TCRB CDR3 length was moderately but significantly shorter in type 1 diabetes patients. PCR might favor shorter templates, but patient and control samples were amplified and corrected together, so any skew would affect both groups equally. Because small numbers of individuals were included in the HLA sub-analyses, any influence of HLA type on TCRB rearrangement was left unresolved. At VDJ recombination sites, type 1 diabetes patients had fewer insertions and more deleted nucleotides, which implies abnormalities in thymic rearrangement. Naive, central memory and regulatory TCRB repertoires appeared more similar among patients than among healthy donors.

V was cut back by 1 base and J by 7 bases, leaving a gap of 14 bases between them. CDR1 SQVTM and CDR2 ANQGSEA were looked up in the germline V gene. The CDR3 runs 14 amino acids, cysteine and phenylalanine included. The retained sequence is limited to the CDR3, 42 bases, with the frame set at the first base. The receptor was isolated from a man younger than 35 in good health. Sequencing was performed on naive CD4+ T cells from blood. The sample's cell subset or site label is to be understood as: true naive CD4+ T cells. The rearranged segments are TRBV29-1 and TRBJ2-1, and the D gene may be TRBD2, 6 bases matching. The CDR3 region: CSVEGASEVNEQFF. The sequenced DNA: TGCAGCGTTGAAGGGGCTAGCGAGGTAAATGAGCAGTTCTTC.